The 15 T cell receptor beta chains in this list originate from one sample, sequenced in a study of identical twins. From the 5' RACE reads, TCRdb called clonotypes with MiXCR, one entry per CDR3 protein. The sample lists roughly 700,000 distinct CDR3 sequences, 8.6% seen once, with 0.98% in the top ten. These records were also assigned to another study, of yellow fever vaccine responses in identical twins.

The source material was PBMCs. Receptors were obtained from a woman aged 18-29 years in good health.

The chain carries TRBV4-3 and TRBJ2-7, with 12 bases fitting TRBD2. Germline lookup yields CDR1 LGHNA and CDR2 YSLEER. The trim removed 1 base at V and 7 bases at J, leaving 5 bases unmatched. CDR3 length equals 15 residues. The CDR3 loop is CASSQGTSGDREQYF. The CDR3 DNA is TGCGCCAGCAGCCAAGGGACTAGCGGGGATAGAGAGCAGTACTTC.

This rearrangement joins TRBV6-1 to TRBJ2-1; 8 nucleotides agree with TRBD2. Germline-derived CDR1 and CDR2 are MNHNS and SASEGT. V was pared by 5 bases and J by 8 bases, with 11 bases of the junction left unmatched. CDR3 size: 15 residues. CDR3 region: CASSTTSGAPDEQFF. DNA of the CDR3: TGTGCCAGCAGTACCACTAGCGGTGCTCCCGATGAGCAGTTCTTC.

This clonotype came up many times. This chain links TRBV10-2 with TRBJ2-1; a weak D match, TRBD1 (6 bases). The germline V gene has CDR1 WSHSY and CDR2 SAAADI. The V end lost 5 bases, the J end lost 0 bases, and 8 bases lay between the germline ends. This CDR3 spans 14 amino acids. CDR3 in amino acids: CASSRDNSYNEQFF. As DNA, the CDR3 is TGCGCCAGCAGTCGGGACAACTCCTACAATGAGCAGTTCTTC.

This clonotype was seen more than once but under ten times. The genes are TRBV7-2 and TRBJ2-2; the D is unclear. The CDR3 sequence is 16 residues long. Germline lookup yields CDR1 SGHTA and CDR2 FQGNSA. The V and J ends lost 4 bases and 1 base respectively, with 13 bases between them. CDR3 nucleotides: TGTGCCAGCAGCTCACAGCCTCCCGGGAACACCGGGGAGCTGTTTTTT. Translated, it gives CASSSQPPGNTGELFF.

This clonotype showed up just a few times. The gene calls are TRBV27 and TRBJ1-6; 8 nucleotides agree with TRBD1. Germline V gives CDR1 MNHEY, CDR2 SMNVEV (reference sequence). J lost 3 bases, V lost 2 bases, and 6 bases had no gene match. The CDR3 is 17 amino acids. The CDR3 nucleotides read TGTGCCAGCAGTTTAGTAGGGACAGGCATCTATAATTCACCCCTCCACTTT. This sequence encodes CASSLVGTGIYNSPLHF.

V is TRBV6-5 and J is TRBJ1-1, with 8 bases identical to TRBD1. The germline V gene encodes CDR1 MNHEY and CDR2 SVGAGI. This CDR3 comprises 15 residues. Trimming removed 2 bases from V and 3 bases from J; junction bases left unmatched: 5. CDR3 region: CASSYGQGWDTEAFF. The CDR3 DNA reads TGTGCCAGCAGTTACGGACAGGGTTGGGACACTGAAGCTTTCTTT.

This clonotype was seen more than once but under ten times. The V gene is TRBV3-1, the J gene TRBJ2-7; TRBD2 matches 15 bases. Germline V CDR1 and CDR2: LGHDT, YNNKEL (reference sequence). The junction had 9 bases not matched to a gene; V was cut back by 5 bases and J by 7 bases. The CDR3 has 16 residues. The CDR3, as DNA: TGTGCCAGCAGCGCCGGGACTAGCGGGGGGCCTTTTGAGCAGTACTTC. Amino acids: CASSAGTSGGPFEQYF.

This clonotype was detected ten times or more. The chain links TRBV7-3 to TRBJ2-1; D unresolved. This CDR3 has 14 residues. Germline V gene data show CDR1 as SGHTA and CDR2 as FQGTGA. The ends were cut back, 5 bases at V and 4 bases at J, with 12 bases in the middle. CDR3 amino acids: CASSVTLGYNEQFF. As DNA, the CDR3 is TGTGCCAGCAGCGTTACCCTGGGGTACAATGAGCAGTTCTTC.

In its sample, this clonotype was seen many times. The genes are TRBV9 and TRBJ2-1, with 9 bases fitting TRBD2. CDR1 SGDLS and CDR2 YYNGEE come from the germline V gene. The CDR3 length is 15 residues. V shed 1 base, J shed 4 bases, and the junction held 3 bases outside the gene matches. The CDR3 region is CASSVLAGAYNEQFF. In DNA form, the CDR3 reads TGTGCCAGCAGCGTATTAGCGGGGGCGTACAATGAGCAGTTCTTC.

The V gene is TRBV19, the J gene TRBJ2-1; 13 bases fit TRBD2. V was clipped by 7 bases and J by 5 bases; unmatched bases: 5. Germline V gene lookup returns CDR1 LNHDA and CDR2 SQIVND (reference sequence). There are 15 residues in the CDR3. The CDR3 region has the DNA TGTGCCAGTACCCAGGGACTAGCGGGAAACAATGAGCAGTTCTTC. This gives the protein CASTQGLAGNNEQFF.

This clonotype came up a few times. This chain uses TRBV20-1 with TRBJ2-4, with D perhaps matching TRBD1 or TRBD2 (5 bases each). V lost 3 bases and J 3 bases, leaving 24 bases between the germline ends. Germline V gene sequence: CDR1 DFQATT, CDR2 SNEGSKA (reference sequence). The CDR3 is 18 residues long. CDR3 protein: CSASNSGTGWKVKNIQYF. The CDR3 DNA follows: TGCAGTGCTAGTAATTCCGGGACCGGCTGGAAAGTCAAAAACATTCAGTACTTC.

This clonotype was detected many times. CDR3 sequence: CASSDPKGSTEAFF. CDR3 in DNA: TGTGCCAGCAGTGACCCCAAGGGGTCGACTGAAGCTTTCTTT. This chain joins TRBV25-1 and TRBJ1-1; tentatively, D is TRBD1 (5 bases). Germline CDR1 is MGHDK and CDR2 is SYGVNS. Trimming took off 3 bases at V and 5 bases at J, with 13 bases between the two ends. This CDR3 is built from 14 residues.

This clonotype was observed a handful of times. V usage is TRBV30 and J usage is TRBJ1-1; a possible D gene is TRBD1 (6 bases). The CDR3 is 14 residues long. CDR1 GTSNPN and CDR2 SVGIG come from the germline V gene (reference sequence). The ends were cut back, 0 bases at V and 5 bases at J, with 13 bases in the middle. The CDR3 nucleotides read TGTGCCTGGAGTGTACCAGGGGTCGGAACTGAAGCTTTCTTT. Amino acid sequence: CAWSVPGVGTEAFF.

The sample holds a few counts of this clonotype. This chain joins TRBV20-1 and TRBJ2-7, with TRBD2 matching 10 bases. The CDR3 extends over 15 amino acids. The V segment lost 4 bases and the J segment 6 bases; nucleotides outside the gene matches: 12. The germline V gene has CDR1 DFQATT and CDR2 SNEGSKA (reference sequence). This CDR3 reads CSAMLAGAGTGEQYF. In DNA form, the CDR3 reads TGCAGTGCTATGCTAGCGGGGGCCGGAACGGGCGAGCAGTACTTC.

The chain uses TRBV6-1 and TRBJ2-1; D possibly uses TRBD1 or TRBD2 (5 bases each). The V end was cut by 7 bases, the J end by 4 bases, with 17 bases between. Germline V lookup: CDR1 MNHNS, CDR2 SASEGT. This CDR3 contains 15 residues. As DNA, the CDR3 is TGTGCCAGCACCCAGCAGGCAGGGAGATACAATGAGCAGTTCTTC. This encodes CASTQQAGRYNEQFF.